This T cell receptor beta chain was sequenced during a study of T cell repertoires in cytomegalovirus infection. Study in general: Shared public TCR beta signatures pointed to both CMV infection and a matching HLA type.

The study's findings and limits: Ex vivo responses were dominated by HLA-C-restricted CMV-specific TCR beta clonotypes. Carriers of CMV and the relevant HLA type were discriminated by public TCR beta frequency.

TCRdb analysed the reads with MiXCR anew, one entry per CDR3 protein. Of around 300,000 distinct CDR3 sequences listed, under 30% are singletons. Germline CDR1 reads SGHTA; CDR2 reads FQGNSA. This CDR3 is 14 amino acids long. V lost 1 base to trimming and J lost 11 bases, with 17 bases between them. Remarks on this clonotype: Its matching antigen is unknown.

This chain connects TRBV7-2 to TRBJ1-1; D call uncertain. The TCR comes from a human donor in good health (CMV status not recorded). Some clones in this sample may be carry-over from other donors' samples. Sequencing input: PBMCs. The CDR3, as DNA: TGTGCCAGCAGCTTAGATGCTACAGTCTTGGCGGCTTTCTTT. Amino acids: CASSLDATVLAAFF.